This TCR beta chain was retrieved from a study of blood T cell repertoires in COVID-19 (dated by TCRdb to about 2020). Regarding the research as a whole: Samples from collaborators originated in the United States, Italy and Spain and spanned both the acute and convalescent phases of COVID-19. Samples were obtained from the ongoing ImmuneRACE study (first 160 participants) and from over a thousand subjects provided by 6 global collaborators. A freely available public database, intended as a resource for researchers studying the immune response to SARS-CoV-2, is where the repertoires were released. The prospective study material was composed of cDNA or gDNA derived from T cells, B-cell-depleted T cells, or PBMCs. The dataset comprised deeply sampled blood TCRbeta repertoires from subjects exposed to, actively infected with, or recovered from COVID-19. The sample metadata nearly always contained a de-identified subject ID, COVID-19 status, age in years and sex. Where available, HLA class I and class II types were taken from metadata supplied by the sample provider and were not determined by assay-based typing.

TCRbeta CDR3 regions were amplified from genomic DNA using the immunoSEQ Assay, a bias-controlled multiplex PCR. As for the authors' bioinformatics: Nucleated cell counts per sample were estimated from amplification of reference gene primers within the assay. To quantify the absolute abundance of each unique TCRbeta CDR3 rearrangement, sequence reads were collapsed and filtered. For each sample, productive Simpson clonality was calculated by taking the square root of Simpson's diversity index across productive rearrangements. TCRdb carries this immuneACCESS record with in-frame sequences only. Its versions omit some clonotypes, under half of them owing to an unresolved V gene in the studies checked, with the rest unexplained. Clone size and the V and J calls come from that table; the DNA yielded D and trimming. For this sample there are about 65,000 clones; 90% appear just once. The top ten hold roughly 1.2% of the sample.

With respect to this clone: The specificity of this receptor is unknown. It has no much larger one-base neighbor in the sample; base qualities were not kept.

Results the study describes overall, beyond this receptor: How much clinical and demographic metadata was included differed by source and by participant, and the metadata was provided uncurated.

Each collaborating institution followed its own protocols to collect whole blood in K2EDTA tubes. Collaborator samples were shipped for TCRbeta analysis as frozen whole blood, isolated PBMCs, or DNA extracted from either sample type. The receptor was isolated from a man between 60 and 75 years old with acute or convalescent COVID-19. The sequenced sample consisted of peripheral blood.

The sequenced DNA is TGTGCCAGCAGCCCCCCCCGGCAGGGAACTTCCTACGAGCAGTACTTC. Its translation reads: CASSPPRQGTSYEQYF. Recombination connected TRBV21-1 to TRBJ2-7; the table's D call of TRBD1 was not tested on the DNA. TRBV21-1 counts as a pseudogene. Its CDR3 holds 16 amino acids, cysteine through phenylalanine. CDR3 DNA only is kept here, 48 bases in frame from base 1.